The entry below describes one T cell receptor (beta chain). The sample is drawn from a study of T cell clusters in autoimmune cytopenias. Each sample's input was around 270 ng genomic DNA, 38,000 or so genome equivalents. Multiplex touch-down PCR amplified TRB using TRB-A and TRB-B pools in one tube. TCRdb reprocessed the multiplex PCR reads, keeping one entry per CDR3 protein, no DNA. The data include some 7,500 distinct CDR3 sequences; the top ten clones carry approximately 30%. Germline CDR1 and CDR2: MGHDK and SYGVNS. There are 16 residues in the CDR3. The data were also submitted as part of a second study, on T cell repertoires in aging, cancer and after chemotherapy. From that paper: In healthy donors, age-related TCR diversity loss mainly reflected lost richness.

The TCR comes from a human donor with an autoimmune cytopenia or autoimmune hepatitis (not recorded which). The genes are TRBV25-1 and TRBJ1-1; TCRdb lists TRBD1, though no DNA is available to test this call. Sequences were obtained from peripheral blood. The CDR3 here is CASSPPGGTGPTEAFF.